These 21 T cell receptor beta chains originate from one sample sequenced in a study of regulatory T cells in long-lasting Graves disease. Time point reported: newly diagnosed GD, antithyroid drugs for less than 3 months. From RNA extracted from PBMCs, the TCR library was made. For TCR beta, libraries came from iRepertoire HTBI primers and Arm-PCR of CDR3 regions. MiXCR, run by TCRdb on the multiplex PCR reads, gives a single entry per CDR3 protein. This sample yields about 220,000 distinct CDR3 sequences, of which roughly 19% are seen a single time; 12% belongs to the top ten. The data were also submitted as part of a second study, on T cells in Graves' hyperthyroidism and ophthalmopathy.

The specimen comprised peripheral blood mononuclear cells (PBMCs), sampled at new diagnosis, from a patient treated with antithyroid drugs. The receptors originated from a woman aged 25 to 39 with Graves disease.

Of note for this clonotype: It may be a read error: a sequence one base away is much more abundant. The gene calls are TRBV10-3 and TRBJ2-7, with 7 bases matching TRBD1. This CDR3 has 12 residues. Germline loops: CDR1 ENHRY, CDR2 SYGVKD. The CDR3 coding sequence is TGTGCCATCAGTGGACAGGGAAACGAGCAGCACTTC. It codes for CAISGQGNEQHF.

Many counts were recorded for this clonotype. The chain joins TRBV27 to TRBJ2-7; 7 bases line up with TRBD1. CDR3 length equals 14 residues. With 6 bases clipped from V and 1 base from J, the junction kept 6 bases outside the gene matches. Germline V gene data show CDR1 as MNHEY and CDR2 as SMNVEV (reference sequence). The CDR3 here is CASSLQGLSYEQYF. The CDR3, as DNA: TGTGCCAGCAGCCTACAGGGGCTATCCTACGAGCAGTACTTC.

In this sample, this clonotype turned up many times. The rearrangement uses TRBV15 and TRBJ1-1; D might be TRBD1 (5 bases). Trimming stripped 1 base from V and 6 bases from J, with 15 bases between. CDR1 is LNHNV and CDR2 is YYDKDF in the germline V gene (reference sequence). This CDR3 is built from 15 residues. CDR3 protein: CATSRVVGPGAEAFF. Written as DNA, the CDR3 is TGTGCCACCAGCAGAGTTGTGGGGCCGGGGGCTGAAGCTTTCTTT. The variable domain in full, completed from reference TRBV15 and TRBJ1-1, reads DAMVIQNPRYQVTQFGKPVTLSCSQTLNHNVMYWYQQKSSQAPKLLFHYYDKDFNNEADTPDNFQSRRPNTSFCFLDIRSPGLGDTAMYLCATSRVVGPGAEAFFGQGTRLTVV.

In its sample, this clonotype was seen many times. This chain joins TRBV6-1 and TRBJ2-7, with TRBD1 matching over 10 bases. Unmatched junction bases numbered 8, after V lost 7 bases and J lost 5 bases. Germline CDR1 reads MNHNS; CDR2 reads SASEGT. CDR3 length: 14 amino acids. In DNA, the CDR3 is TGTGCCAGCAACCCGGGACAGGGGAAGAACGAGCAGTACTTC. Protein sequence: CASNPGQGKNEQYF.

The CDR3 sequence: CASSAPPRGNTEAFF. CDR3 bases: TGTGCCAGCAGTGCACCGCCGCGGGGGAACACTGAAGCTTTCTTT. The chain carries TRBV2 and TRBJ1-1, with D unclear. V was cut by 4 bases and J by 1 base, with 13 bases left in between. The CDR3 is 15 amino acids. Germline V lookup: CDR1 SNHLY, CDR2 FYNNEI.

This clonotype was found many times. The chain recombines TRBV12-3 or TRBV12-4 with TRBJ2-2, with D hard to call. The CDR3 loop spans 11 amino acids. V was cut by 6 bases and J by 5 bases, with 4 bases left in between. Here the CDR3 reads CASRQTGELFF. The CDR3, as DNA: TGTGCCAGCAGGCAGACCGGGGAGCTGTTTTTT.

This sequence joins TRBV7-8 and TRBJ2-1, with 14 bases matching TRBD2. Germline CDR1 SGHVS, CDR2 FQNEAQ. This CDR3 comprises 16 residues. The ends lost 1 base at V and 7 bases at J; junction bases unmatched: 3. The CDR3 nucleotides are TGTGCCAGCAGCTTAGGGGGACTAGCGGGAGTGAATGAGCAGTTCTTC. It yields the protein CASSLGGLAGVNEQFF.

The V and J genes are TRBV19 and TRBJ2-2; unclear D gene. CDR1 and CDR2 (germline): LNHDA, SQIVND (reference sequence). CDR3 size: 13 residues. Trimming cost V 5 bases and J 6 bases, with 10 bases left between them. CDR3 protein: CASSQRTPGELFF. The CDR3 bases are TGTGCCAGTAGTCAACGGACCCCCGGGGAGCTGTTTTTT.

This clonotype was picked up many times. V and J are TRBV29-1 and TRBJ2-3; TRBD2 matches at 14 bases. Losses at the gene ends were 4 bases for V and 2 bases for J; bases not matched to a gene: 5. The CDR3 has 16 residues. Germline assignment: CDR1 SQVTM and CDR2 ANQGSEA. The CDR3 here is CSVAKGLAGDTDTQYF. The CDR3 nucleotides are TGCAGCGTTGCAAAGGGACTAGCGGGAGACACAGATACGCAGTATTTT.

This clonotype was seen once. The chain combines TRBV4-2 with TRBJ1-2, with D hard to call. In germline, CDR1 is LGHNA, CDR2 YNFKEQ. Trimming shortened V by 4 bases and J by 4 bases, and 10 bases separated the two germline ends. CDR3 length: 13 residues. The CDR3 loop reads CASSPARAYGYTF. The CDR3 region has the DNA TGTGCCAGCAGCCCGGCTAGGGCCTATGGCTACACCTTC.

The chain employs TRBV7-9 and TRBJ2-1; D is unclear. The germline CDR1 and CDR2 sequences are SEHNR and FQNEAQ (reference sequence). V lost 0 bases and J lost 9, with 12 bases in between. The CDR3 is 14 amino acids. The CDR3 nucleotides read TGTGCCAGCAGCTTAGCGGGATCGAGGAGTGAGCAGTTCTTC. Protein: CASSLAGSRSEQFF.

This clonotype was recorded at least ten times. The rearrangement uses TRBV12-3 or TRBV12-4 and TRBJ1-1, with 7 positions matching TRBD1. With V trimmed by 6 bases and J by 9 bases, 4 bases remained unmatched. CDR3 size: 11 residues. In DNA, the CDR3 is TGTGCCAGCAGATCACAGGGGAAAGCTTTCTTT. It specifies CASRSQGKAFF.

As for this clonotype: A far larger clone is a single base away, which makes a read error likely. This rearrangement joins TRBV6-2 or TRBV6-3 to TRBJ2-1; D gene ambiguous. The V end was cut by 5 bases, the J end by 5 bases, with 16 bases between. The germline V gene encodes CDR1 MNHEY and CDR2 SVGEGT. The length of the CDR3 is 15 residues. In nucleotides, the CDR3 is TGTGCCAGCAGTGGACGAATAGCAGCCGACAATGAGCAGTTCTTC. It translates to CASSGRIAADNEQFF.

This clonotype was seen at least ten times. The V call is TRBV10-3, the J call TRBJ1-1, with 7 bases identical to TRBD1. After removal of 3 bases from V and 0 bases from J, the junction contained 10 bases not matched to a gene. The CDR3 sequence is 17 residues long. Per germline, CDR1 ENHRY and CDR2 SYGVKD. For the CDR3, the DNA is TGTGCCATCAGTGATCTCGGGAGGGACAGCTTGAACACTGAAGCTTTCTTT. Amino acids: CAISDLGRDSLNTEAFF.

Worth noting for this clonotype: A read error may explain this, as a much larger clone is one base away. The chain couples TRBV7-9 to TRBJ2-1; 7 bases fit TRBD2. The CDR3 loop spans 15 amino acids. The J segment lost 10 bases and the V segment lost 0 bases, leaving 9 bases of the junction unmatched. Germline V gene sequence: CDR1 SEHNR, CDR2 FQNEAQ (reference sequence). CDR3 sequence reads: CASSLAGGTTYEQFF. The CDR3, as DNA: TGTGCCAGCAGCTTAGCTGGAGGGACTACCTACGAGCAGTTCTTC.

This clonotype was picked up a small number of times. The chain has TRBV28 and TRBJ2-1; D is unclear. V was pared by 5 bases and J by 6 bases, with 14 bases between. This CDR3 region has 14 residues. Germline CDR1 and CDR2: MDHEN and SYDVKM. CDR3 sequence: CASSPGGIINEQFF. DNA for the CDR3: TGTGCCAGCAGTCCCGGTGGCATAATCAATGAGCAGTTCTTC.

This clonotype was observed many times. This chain joins TRBV5-1 and TRBJ2-2; the match to TRBD2 covers 8 bases. V was pared by 2 bases and J by 4 bases, with 4 bases of the junction left unmatched. Germline V CDR1 and CDR2: SGHRS, YFSETQ. The CDR3 covers 15 residues. Here the CDR3 DNA reads TGCGCCAGCAGCTTTGCAGCGGGAGCCACCGGGGAGCTGTTTTTT. Its translation is CASSFAAGATGELFF.

The table lists this clonotype with many counts. J is TRBJ1-1 and V is TRBV20-1, with D unclear. CDR3 size: 14 residues. V lost 5 bases and J 1 base, leaving 14 bases between the germline ends. Germline values: CDR1 DFQATT, CDR2 SNEGSKA (reference sequence). The CDR3 loop reads CSAPYIDRNTEAFF. DNA of the CDR3: TGCAGTGCTCCTTATATAGACCGGAACACTGAAGCTTTCTTT.

At least ten counts were recorded for this clonotype. This sequence joins TRBV15 and TRBJ2-7; TRBD1 matches 7 bases. Germline assignment: CDR1 LNHNV and CDR2 YYDKDF (reference sequence). This CDR3 has 16 residues. Trimming took 3 bases from V and 4 from J; bases not matched to a gene: 12. The CDR3 DNA reads as TGTGCCACCAGCAGGGCTCGACAGGGCGCCTATTACGAGCAGTACTTC. Amino acid sequence: CATSRARQGAYYEQYF.

V gene TRBV28 combines with J gene TRBJ1-4; D is possibly TRBD1 (6 bases). V was clipped by 6 bases and J by 3 bases, with 17 bases between them. CDR1 is MDHEN and CDR2 is SYDVKM in the germline V gene. The CDR3 consists of 16 residues. CDR3 sequence: CASSYGGGSSNEKLFF. CDR3 DNA: TGTGCCAGCAGCTACGGGGGGGGCTCATCTAATGAAAAACTGTTTTTT.

This clonotype appeared a few times. The rearrangement uses TRBV7-9 and TRBJ2-7; unclear D gene. Germline values: CDR1 SEHNR, CDR2 FQNEAQ (reference sequence). CDR3 length: 15 residues. The germline V and J ends were trimmed by 1 base and 1 base, with 11 bases remaining between them. This CDR3 reads CASSLEVRQSYEQYF. DNA of the CDR3: TGTGCCAGCAGCTTAGAGGTCCGCCAATCCTACGAGCAGTACTTC. The whole variable domain, remainder taken from reference TRBV7-9 and TRBJ2-7, is DTGVSQNPRHKITKRGQNVTFRCDPISEHNRLYWYRQTLGQGPEFLTYFQNEAQLEKSRLLSDRFSAERPKGSFSTLEIQRTEQGDSAMYLCASSLEVRQSYEQYFGPGTRLTVT.